This TCR beta chain was sequenced in a study of tumor-infiltrating lymphocytes in primary liver carcinoma. A constant-region primer primed TCR beta cDNA synthesis from about 0.55 ug of total RNA. ARM-PCR, slightly modified, supplied the TCR beta libraries through three nested multiplex PCR rounds. Rounds one and two of PCR, each of 10 cycles, were primed with TRBV1-TRBV30 forward primers and a C-beta reverse primer. TCRdb re-analysed the multiplex PCR reads in MiXCR, keeping a single row per CDR3 protein. The sample holds tens of thousands of distinct CDR3 sequences, less than 85% seen once. Starting material for RNA and DNA co-extraction consisted of roughly 19-30 mg of unsorted bulk tissue. J was trimmed by 10 bases and V by 5 bases; bases with no gene match: 12. CDR1 MNHEY and CDR2 SVGAGI come from the germline V gene. The CDR3 runs 15 residues.

Sequenced input: liver tumor tissue from sampling region 5. The subset is: tumor region T5, tumor centre. This TCR was recovered from a man in his forties or fifties with primary liver carcinoma and hepatitis B virus infection. This chain joins TRBV6-5 and TRBJ2-1; 9 bases are a match to TRBD1. CDR3 loop: CASSGRDREGHEQFF. In DNA form, the CDR3 reads TGTGCCAGCAGTGGACGGGACAGGGAAGGACACGAGCAGTTCTTC.